This is a list of T cell receptor beta chains from one sample in a study of response to subunit inactivated influenza vaccine. TCRdb reprocessed the RT-PCR reads with MiXCR, giving one entry per CDR3 protein. The sample carries over 400,000 distinct CDR3 sequences, 10% to 15% recorded once. The source was PBMCs from blood, collected about 40 days after vaccination. These receptors all stem from a middle-aged man who received an inactivated influenza vaccine. Each CDR3 is given without its conserved first and last residue. The D gene is left open where the match is weak.

V gene: TRBV14; D gene: -; CDR3 protein: ASSQEPLPGTAGSGANVLT
V gene: TRBV20-1; D gene: TRBD2; CDR3 protein: SARDNSGRSTDTQY
V gene: TRBV6-5; D gene: TRBD1; CDR3 protein: ASSYSTGAGYEQY
V gene: TRBV20-1; D gene: -; CDR3 protein: SATRGRGRSDTQY
V gene: TRBV29-1; D gene: -; CDR3 protein: SVEPLDFLNYEQF
V gene: TRBV12-3/TRBV12-4; D gene: TRBD2; CDR3 protein: AISLRLAGVVLRTDTQY
V gene: TRBV7-7; D gene: -; CDR3 protein: ASSLQEGRPPVETQY
V gene: TRBV5-1; D gene: TRBD1; CDR3 protein: ASSTGQSMNTEAF
V gene: TRBV20-1; D gene: -; CDR3 protein: SAREYTDTQY
V gene: TRBV2; D gene: TRBD2; CDR3 protein: ASNAGLAGVSEQF
V gene: TRBV24-1; D gene: -; CDR3 protein: ATSDYGAKQF
V gene: TRBV7-9; D gene: -; CDR3 protein: ASSSELRYGYT
V gene: TRBV4-3; D gene: -; CDR3 protein: ASSQENQIIVTDTQY
V gene: TRBV12-3/TRBV12-4; D gene: TRBD1; CDR3 protein: ASSPQRTGGSYGYT
V gene: TRBV30; D gene: -; CDR3 protein: AWSTAGELF
V gene: TRBV28; D gene: TRBD1; CDR3 protein: ASSLFIGTGTDTQY
V gene: TRBV10-3; D gene: TRBD2; CDR3 protein: AISESTSGMITGELF
V gene: TRBV5-1; D gene: -; CDR3 protein: ASSLSGSPLNQPQH
V gene: TRBV7-2; D gene: TRBD2; CDR3 protein: ASKRRAGDTGELF
V gene: TRBV6-5; D gene: -; CDR3 protein: ASSYGLETEAF
V gene: TRBV5-1; D gene: -; CDR3 protein: ASSLVAGEPSSGANVLT
V gene: TRBV20-1; D gene: TRBD1; CDR3 protein: SATTRQGDTGELF
V gene: TRBV10-3; D gene: TRBD1; CDR3 protein: AIRQGVTDTQY
V gene: TRBV20-1; D gene: TRBD2; CDR3 protein: SARDPASGQETQY
V gene: TRBV5-1; D gene: TRBD1; CDR3 protein: ASSSGTGGSAGELF
V gene: TRBV29-1; D gene: -; CDR3 protein: SAGLGRNSPLH
V gene: TRBV20-1; D gene: TRBD2; CDR3 protein: SARDRRLAGGLNYEQY
V gene: TRBV7-2; D gene: -; CDR3 protein: ASSYPTAATEAF
V gene: TRBV5-1; D gene: TRBD2; CDR3 protein: ASSSSGGALNIQY
V gene: TRBV11-2; D gene: TRBD1; CDR3 protein: ASSLAPDRGFYEQY
V gene: TRBV20-1; D gene: -; CDR3 protein: SAREGRAGEKLF
V gene: TRBV5-1; D gene: -; CDR3 protein: ASSPADGNYEQY
V gene: TRBV4-3; D gene: -; CDR3 protein: ASSQDVWASYGYT
V gene: TRBV5-6; D gene: -; CDR3 protein: ASSLLGHTSTDEQY
V gene: TRBV7-9; D gene: -; CDR3 protein: ASSLESLETQY
V gene: TRBV29-1; D gene: -; CDR3 protein: SVGTAFAGYT
V gene: TRBV5-1; D gene: -; CDR3 protein: ASSLTGATGELF
V gene: TRBV9; D gene: -; CDR3 protein: ASSVGTVREETQY
V gene: TRBV11-2; D gene: TRBD1; CDR3 protein: ASSLDLGGIDTQY
V gene: TRBV7-9; D gene: -; CDR3 protein: ASSPWGLGADTQY
V gene: TRBV27; D gene: -; CDR3 protein: ASSWTGMQEPQH
V gene: TRBV4-3; D gene: -; CDR3 protein: ASSQRQATDTEAF
V gene: TRBV28; D gene: TRBD1; CDR3 protein: ASSSTGTGFGEQY
V gene: TRBV4-3; D gene: -; CDR3 protein: ASSQDRGIGVSNYGYT
V gene: TRBV7-2; D gene: TRBD1; CDR3 protein: ASSSTGTASSYNEQF
V gene: TRBV12-3/TRBV12-4; D gene: -; CDR3 protein: ASSLVSDGDIQY
V gene: TRBV20-1; D gene: -; CDR3 protein: SASSSRGSSYEQY
V gene: TRBV6-5; D gene: -; CDR3 protein: ASSYSAGHYEQY
V gene: TRBV4-2; D gene: -; CDR3 protein: ASSPSMGAGRNEQY
V gene: TRBV6-1; D gene: -; CDR3 protein: ASSPPGRENIQY
V gene: TRBV12-3/TRBV12-4; D gene: -; CDR3 protein: ASSLALADTGELF
V gene: TRBV10-3; D gene: -; CDR3 protein: AISVRGSPLH